In this sample, the clone carrying this T cell receptor beta chain turned up a few times. Its matching antigen is unknown. These data belong to a study of CD8 T cells in Susac syndrome. Study-level results: In Susac syndrome, CD4+ T cell repertoires lacked any clonal expansion.

Reverse transcription used about 0.45 to 1 ug RNA and random hexamers. The immunoSEQ assay covered 54 Vbeta and 13 Jbeta segments for CDR3. TCRdb reanalysed the immunoSEQ multiplex PCR reads using MiXCR and keeps one entry per CDR3 protein. The sample yields a few hundred thousand distinct CDR3 sequences, about 95% seen once. CD8+ and CD4+ T cells from blood underwent TCR beta sequencing, which was carried out in a high-throughput format. V dropped 4 bases and J dropped 5; count of bases not matched to a gene: 6. Germline CDR1 MGHDK, CDR2 SYGVNS. This CDR3 spans 14 amino acids. This TCR came from a human donor with Susac syndrome. V gene TRBV25-1 combines with J gene TRBJ1-2; 8 bases agree with TRBD1. Sequencing used CD4+ T cells from PBMCs. CDR3 coding DNA: TGTGCCAGCAGTGGAGACAGGGGAGGATATGGCTACACCTTC. Its protein product is CASSGDRGGYGYTF.